A selection of T cell receptor beta chains follows, all from one sample in a study of CD8+ T cells in alopecia areata. Clones were sequenced by immunoSEQ multiplex PCR, and TCRdb holds only the in-frame ones, with some missing. The sample holds more than 95,000 clones, 50% to 75% seen once. The material sequenced was CD8+ T cells sorted from blood, taken at week 4, from a patient treated with tofacitinib. Receptor source: a human donor with alopecia areata. Both conserved end residues are part of each CDR3. D genes are given only for firm matches. The size field is filled for only some rows; it gives once, few, many or a size class.

clone_size,j_call,d_call,v_call,cdr3_aa,cdr3_nt
NA,TRBJ2-1,NA,TRBV5-1,CASSLRGANNEQFF,TGCGCCAGCAGCTTGCGGGGGGCCAACAATGAGCAGTTCTTC
NA,TRBJ2-1,TRBD2,TRBV9,CASSTSGELRNEQFF,TGTGCCAGCAGCACTAGCGGGGAGCTACGCAATGAGCAGTTCTTC
NA,TRBJ1-3,NA,TRBV5-1,CASRRGTWWGSGNTIYF,TGCGCCAGCAGGCGGGGGACGTGGTGGGGCTCTGGAAACACCATATATTTT
NA,TRBJ2-5,NA,TRBV4-3,CASSQGGGPQETQYF,TGCGCCAGCAGCCAAGGGGGCGGTCCGCAAGAGACCCAGTACTTC
NA,TRBJ1-1,NA,TRBV6-5,CASSSDSFLEAFF,TGTGCCAGCAGCTCCGACAGCTTCCTTGAAGCTTTCTTT
NA,TRBJ1-2,NA,TRBV7-9,CASSSPGPVYGYTF,TGTGCCAGCAGCTCCCCCGGTCCTGTCTATGGCTACACCTTC
NA,TRBJ2-1,NA,TRBV7-8,CASSLASGGDEQFF,TGTGCCAGCAGCTTAGCCTCTGGGGGCGATGAGCAGTTCTTC
NA,TRBJ1-5,NA,TRBV30,CAWSGDGRSAQHF,TGTGCCTGGAGCGGCGACGGCAGATCAGCCCAGCATTTT
NA,TRBJ2-7,NA,TRBV4-1,CASSSQVSYEQYF,TGCGCCAGCAGCAGTCAGGTCTCCTACGAGCAGTACTTC
NA,TRBJ2-7,NA,TRBV20-1,CSASGGYEQYF,TGCAGTGCTAGTGGGGGCTACGAGCAGTACTTC
few,TRBJ1-1,TRBD1,TRBV30,CAWSRDRADFF,TGTGCCTGGAGTCGGGACAGGGCTGATTTCTTT
NA,TRBJ1-5,NA,TRBV6-1,CASTAFGSSNQPQHF,TGTGCCAGCACTGCCTTCGGGAGTAGCAATCAGCCCCAGCATTTT
NA,TRBJ2-7,NA,TRBV29-1,CSVLSPDRYEQYF,TGCAGCGTTTTGTCCCCCGACAGGTACGAGCAGTACTTC
NA,TRBJ1-5,NA,TRBV7-9,CASSDTDESNQPQHF,TGTGCCAGCAGCGATACGGACGAGAGCAATCAGCCCCAGCATTTT
few,TRBJ1-2,NA,TRBV29-1,CSGATNYGYTF,TGCAGCGGGGCGACCAACTATGGCTACACCTTC
NA,TRBJ2-7,NA,TRBV27,CASSLAQGGYEQYF,TGTGCCAGCAGTTTAGCCCAAGGCGGCTACGAGCAGTACTTC
NA,TRBJ2-1,NA,TRBV2,CASSDQGYNEQFF,TGTGCCAGCAGTGACCAGGGTTACAATGAGCAGTTCTTC
NA,TRBJ2-2,NA,TRBV27,CASRGRGAGELFF,TGTGCCAGCAGAGGAAGAGGGGCCGGGGAGCTGTTTTTT
NA,TRBJ2-1,NA,TRBV19,CASSQDTGSSYNEQFF,TGTGCCAGTAGCCAGGACACCGGGAGCTCCTACAATGAGCAGTTCTTC
NA,TRBJ2-1,NA,TRBV5-1,CASSLGDQGFF,TGCGCCAGCAGCTTGGGGGACCAGGGGTTCTTC
few,TRBJ2-3,NA,TRBV6-5,CASSDGQIPRTQYF,TGTGCCAGCAGCGACGGGCAGATCCCGCGTACGCAGTATTTT
NA,TRBJ1-2,NA,TRBV27,CASSLGAVYGYTF,TGTGCCAGCAGTCTGGGTGCGGTCTATGGCTACACCTTC
NA,TRBJ2-5,NA,TRBV14,CASSQHELETQYF,TGTGCCAGCAGCCAACATGAACTTGAGACCCAGTACTTC
NA,TRBJ2-1,NA,TRBV9,CASSVASYNEQFF,TGTGCCAGCAGCGTGGCTTCCTACAATGAGCAGTTCTTC
few,TRBJ1-1,NA,TRBV30,CAWDPVGRSSEAFF,TGTGCCTGGGACCCCGTAGGCAGGTCCAGTGAAGCTTTCTTT
NA,TRBJ2-7,NA,TRBV27,CASSPGWGLDYEQYF,TGTGCCAGCAGCCCGGGTTGGGGGTTAGATTACGAGCAGTACTTC
NA,TRBJ2-7,TRBD2,TRBV14,CASSQAGGYEQYF,TGTGCCAGCAGCCAAGCGGGGGGCTACGAGCAGTACTTC
once,TRBJ2-7,NA,TRBV7-6,CASGDQGMGEQYF,TGTGCCAGCGGGGATCAGGGGATGGGCGAGCAGTACTTC
NA,TRBJ2-5,NA,TRBV29-1,CSVEEAQTRETQYF,TGCAGCGTTGAAGAGGCCCAGACCAGGGAGACCCAGTACTTC
NA,TRBJ1-2,NA,TRBV25-1,CASSGTDSFTNYGYTF,TGTGCCAGCAGTGGAACTGACAGCTTTACTAACTATGGCTACACCTTC
few,TRBJ1-1,TRBD1,TRBV29-1,CSVAGTVTNTEAFF,TGCAGCGTTGCCGGGACAGTGACGAACACTGAAGCTTTCTTT
few,TRBJ2-1,NA,TRBV29-1,CSVEHPNEQFF,TGCAGCGTTGAACACCCCAATGAGCAGTTCTTC
NA,TRBJ2-2,NA,TRBV7-6,CASSLEANTGELFF,TGTGCCAGCAGCTTAGAGGCGAACACCGGGGAGCTGTTTTTT
few,TRBJ2-7,NA,TRBV6-5,CASSYSPDRPYEQYF,TGTGCCAGCAGTTACTCCCCGGACAGACCCTACGAGCAGTACTTC
NA,TRBJ2-7,NA,TRBV7-6,CASSLGGAQSEQYF,TGTGCCAGCAGCTTAGGGGGGGCGCAAAGCGAGCAGTACTTC
NA,TRBJ2-3,NA,TRBV4-1,CASSHPVEVADTQYF,TGCGCCAGCAGCCACCCCGTCGAGGTGGCAGATACGCAGTATTTT
NA,TRBJ2-7,TRBD1,TRBV7-2,CASSLITGGYEQYF,TGTGCCAGCAGCTTAATAACAGGGGGCTACGAGCAGTACTTC
NA,TRBJ2-1,NA,TRBV15,CATSSTYNEQFF,TGTGCCACCAGTAGTACCTACAATGAGCAGTTCTTC
NA,TRBJ1-2,NA,TRBV5-1,CASSWTSGDYGYTF,TGCGCCAGCAGCTGGACGTCAGGGGACTATGGCTACACCTTC
NA,TRBJ2-5,NA,TRBV29-1,CSVEPPSWVETQYF,TGCAGCGTTGAGCCTCCATCTTGGGTCGAGACCCAGTACTTC
few,TRBJ1-2,NA,TRBV19,CASRAGLGYTF,TGTGCCAGTAGAGCTGGGCTGGGCTACACCTTC
NA,TRBJ2-7,NA,TRBV27,CASSLRPQDPGYEQYF,TGTGCCAGCAGTTTGCGGCCGCAGGACCCGGGTTACGAGCAGTACTTC
NA,TRBJ2-2,NA,TRBV29-1,CSVEYGLTGELFF,TGCAGCGTTGAATACGGGTTGACCGGGGAGCTGTTTTTT
few,TRBJ2-7,NA,TRBV29-1,CSVKDGRVYEQYF,TGCAGCGTTAAGGATGGAAGGGTCTACGAGCAGTACTTC
NA,TRBJ1-2,NA,TRBV9,CASSVGGGDYGYTF,TGTGCCAGCAGCGTAGGGGGTGGTGACTATGGCTACACCTTC
NA,TRBJ2-7,TRBD1,TRBV10-3,CAIRDRGLSTYEQYF,TGTGCCATCAGGGACAGGGGGCTATCTACCTACGAGCAGTACTTC
few,TRBJ2-1,NA,TRBV29-1,CSVEDPVDSFYNEQFF,TGCAGCGTTGAAGATCCCGTGGACAGTTTTTACAATGAGCAGTTCTTC
few,TRBJ2-2,TRBD1,TRBV7-8,CASSLLQGAITGELFF,TGTGCCAGCAGCCTACTCCAGGGGGCGATCACCGGGGAGCTGTTTTTT
NA,TRBJ1-2,NA,TRBV30,CAWVHGGYGYTF,TGTGCCTGGGTTCACGGGGGATATGGCTACACCTTC
NA,TRBJ1-1,NA,TRBV30,CAISSSTGEAFF,TGTGCTATCTCGTCTTCCACGGGTGAAGCTTTCTTT
NA,TRBJ2-3,NA,TRBV30,CAWSAISGGDTQYF,TGTGCCTGGAGCGCTATCAGCGGCGGAGATACGCAGTATTTT
NA,TRBJ2-6,TRBD1,TRBV5-6,CASSYGTGSHVLTF,TGTGCCAGCAGCTACGGGACAGGGAGTCACGTCCTGACTTTC